The sequence of this T cell receptor beta chain was determined in a study of response to subunit inactivated influenza vaccine. Study-level findings and limits: Authors proposed each seasonal influenza vaccination draws in few new T cells.

This clonotype was seen more than once but under ten times. What it binds is unknown. TCRdb reanalysed the RT-PCR reads using MiXCR and keeps one entry per CDR3 protein. The data hold about 700,000 distinct CDR3 sequences, with 12% to 15% observed a single time. V shed 5 bases and J shed 1 base, with 11 bases lying between them. In germline, CDR1 is SQVTM, CDR2 ANQGSEA. This CDR3 comprises 13 residues. The material was PBMCs from blood, obtained 14 to 15 days before vaccination. This chain joins TRBV29-1 and TRBJ1-1; possible D gene TRBD1, 5 bases. This receptor was identified in a man between 50 and 59 years old who received an inactivated influenza vaccine. The CDR3 sequence is CSVIGRANTEAFF. The CDR3 DNA follows: TGCAGCGTTATTGGCAGGGCGAACACTGAAGCTTTCTTT.